The rows below give T cell receptor beta chains drawn from one sample of a study of blood T cell repertoires in COVID-19. Only in-frame clones appear in the TCRdb table, and some are missing; sequencing was by immunoSEQ multiplex PCR. Among about 230,000 clones listed, 70% to 90% were seen once. Sequenced input: peripheral blood. Source of these receptors: a man in his forties or fifties with COVID-19, enrolled during active disease. The CDR3 runs from the conserved cysteine through the conserved F or W. Each record gives: D gene, clone size, J gene, V gene, CDR3 DNA, CDR3 protein. A D gene is named only where the DNA matches it firmly. Clone sizes are given selectively: once, few, many, or a class where the clone is expanded.

TRBD2 | - | TRBJ2-3 | TRBV7-6 | TGTGCCAGCAGCCGTCGACTAGCGGGGGATTTAGATACGCAGTATTTT | CASSRRLAGDLDTQYF
- | - | TRBJ1-6 | TRBV5-6 | TGTGCCAGCAGCCGTGCCATGGGACAAGGGTCACTTTCACCCCTCCACTTT | CASSRAMGQGSLSPLHF
TRBD1 | - | TRBJ2-7 | TRBV11-2 | TGTGCCAGCAGCTTAGGGGACAGCTACGAGCAGTACTTC | CASSLGDSYEQYF
TRBD1 | - | TRBJ2-3 | TRBV7-3 | TGTGCCAGCAGCGGGACAGGGGGTGCGGATACGCAGTATTTT | CASSGTGGADTQYF
- | - | TRBJ2-2 | TRBV30 | TGTGCCTGGAGTGAGCAGACTACCGGGGAGCTGTTTTTT | CAWSEQTTGELFF
TRBD2 | - | TRBJ2-7 | TRBV6-5 | TGTGCCAGCAGTTACGGGAGGGACGGCTACGAGCAGTACTTC | CASSYGRDGYEQYF
- | - | TRBJ2-3 | TRBV28 | TGTGCCATTGGGGCAGGGGTTACAGATACGCAGTATTTT | CAIGAGVTDTQYF
- | - | TRBJ2-1 | TRBV3-1/TRBV3-2 | TGTGCCAGCAGCCAAGGCTACCACAATGAGCAGTTCTTC | CASSQGYHNEQFF
TRBD2 | - | TRBJ2-3 | TRBV19 | TGTGCCAGTAGTATAGAGGGGCTAGCGGGCACAGATACGCAGTATTTT | CASSIEGLAGTDTQYF
TRBD2 | - | TRBJ2-7 | TRBV9 | TGTGCCAGCAGCGTTAGCGGGGGTGACTACGAGCAGTACTTC | CASSVSGGDYEQYF
- | - | TRBJ1-4 | TRBV10-3 | TGTGCCATCAGTGAGCAGGGGCAAGTTGGTGAAAAACTGTTTTTT | CAISEQGQVGEKLFF
- | - | TRBJ1-3 | TRBV5-1 | TGCGCCAGCACCCCAACAGGGTTCTCTGGAAACACCATATATTTT | CASTPTGFSGNTIYF
TRBD2 | - | TRBJ2-1 | TRBV30 | TGTGCCTGGAGTGTGAGGACTAGCGGTTACAATGAGCAGTTCTTC | CAWSVRTSGYNEQFF
- | - | TRBJ2-7 | TRBV5-1 | TGCGCCAGCAGCTTGAGCGGAAGCTCCTACGAGCAGTACTTC | CASSLSGSSYEQYF
TRBD2 | - | TRBJ2-5 | TRBV4-3 | TGCGCCAGCAGCCAGGGTCTAGCGTTGGGGGGGGAGACCCAGTACTTC | CASSQGLALGGETQYF
- | - | TRBJ2-2 | TRBV9 | TGTGCCAGCAGCGTAGCGGGGATGAACACCGGGGAGCTGTTTTTT | CASSVAGMNTGELFF
- | - | TRBJ2-2 | TRBV12-3/TRBV12-4 | TGTGCCAGCAGTTCAATCCGAGGCGGGGAGCTGTTTTTT | CASSSIRGGELFF
- | - | TRBJ1-5 | TRBV6-6 | TGTGCCAGCAGTTATGGGGGGGAGAGCAATCAGCCCCAGCATTTT | CASSYGGESNQPQHF
- | once | TRBJ1-2 | TRBV30 | TGTGCCTGGAGAGAGACTAACTATGGCTACACCTTC | CAWRETNYGYTF
- | - | TRBJ1-1 | TRBV15 | TGTGCCACCAGCAGAGATATGGCGGTGGAGAACACTGAAGCTTTCTTT | CATSRDMAVENTEAFF
TRBD1 | - | TRBJ1-2 | TRBV24-1 | TGTGCCACCAGTGATTCACAGGGGACAGGGGTTAATGGCTACACCTTC | CATSDSQGTGVNGYTF
- | - | TRBJ2-7 | TRBV7-2 | TGTGCCAGCACCCAATGGGGCTCGCCCTACGAGCAGTACTTC | CASTQWGSPYEQYF